These T cell receptor beta chains were read from a single sample in a study of metastatic and nonmetastatic thyroid tumors. TCRdb re-called clones from the PCR reads using MiXCR. The table includes about 23,000 clones, roughly 24% detected once. The sample taken for sequencing was tumor tissue. The receptors shown here come from a female donor with papillary thyroid cancer or a benign thyroid nodule (not recorded which). Some clones in this sample may be carry-over from other donors' samples. CDR3s include the opening cysteine and the closing phenylalanine or tryptophan. The order of the fields is J gene, D gene, clone size, V gene, CDR3 protein, CDR3 DNA. The D gene is left open where the match is weak. The size of a clone is reported for some rows only, either as once, few or many, or as a class for expanded clones.

TRBJ2-7	-	-	TRBV11-3	CASSVSETYEQYF	TGTGCCAGCAGCGTCAGCGAAACCTACGAGCAGTACTTC
TRBJ2-7	-	-	TRBV11-3	CASIQGQQRNEQYF	TGTGCCAGCATCCAGGGTCAACAGCGGAACGAGCAGTACTTC
TRBJ2-3	-	medium-sized	TRBV6-1	CASSEEWTGGGDTQYF	TGTGCCAGCAGTGAAGAGTGGACCGGGGGTGGCGATACGCAGTATTTT
TRBJ2-6	-	few	TRBV6-1	CASSEEDSGANVLTF	TGTGCCAGCAGTGAAGAAGACTCTGGGGCCAACGTCCTGACTTTC
TRBJ2-1	-	-	TRBV5-1	CASSLGTSNEQFF	TGCGCCAGCAGCTTGGGCACCAGCAATGAGCAGTTCTTC
TRBJ1-1	TRBD1	-	TRBV6-2/TRBV6-3	CASSYRDRGPTEAFF	TGTGCCAGCAGTTACCGGGACAGGGGGCCCACTGAAGCTTTCTTT
TRBJ2-7	-	-	TRBV5-1	CASSLRDSYEQYF	TGCGCCAGCAGCTTGAGGGATTCCTACGAGCAGTACTTC
TRBJ2-1	-	-	TRBV2	CASSGGAGGSEQFF	TGTGCCAGCAGTGGGGGTGCTGGAGGTAGTGAGCAGTTCTTC
TRBJ2-1	TRBD2	many	TRBV20-1	CSARAGLRFDEQFF	TGCAGTGCTAGAGCGGGACTACGCTTCGATGAGCAGTTCTTC
TRBJ2-1	TRBD2	-	TRBV11-1	CASSTSGASYNEQFF	TGTGCCAGCAGCACTAGCGGGGCCTCCTACAATGAGCAGTTCTTC
TRBJ2-1	-	medium-sized	TRBV19	CASSMTGHPEQFF	TGTGCCAGCAGTATGACAGGCCATCCTGAGCAGTTCTTC
TRBJ2-4	-	many	TRBV20-1	CSARSGELAKNIQYF	TGCAGTGCTAGAAGCGGAGAGTTAGCCAAAAACATTCAGTACTTC
TRBJ1-1	-	many	TRBV5-1	CASSPLSVQGHTEAFF	TGCGCCAGCAGCCCCCTCAGTGTACAGGGACACACTGAAGCTTTCTTT
TRBJ1-4	-	few	TRBV6-2/TRBV6-3	CASSRGPATNGKLFF	TGTGCCAGCAGTCGGGGACCTGCAACTAATGGAAAACTTTTTTTT
TRBJ1-5	TRBD1	many	TRBV19	CASSLPGQGVRPQHF	TGTGCCAGTAGCTTACCGGGACAGGGGGTACGGCCCCAGCATTTT
TRBJ2-7	-	-	TRBV30	CAWSTNRVRGDEQYF	TGTGCCTGGAGTACAAACAGGGTCCGTGGCGACGAGCAGTACTTC
TRBJ1-2	TRBD1	many	TRBV24-1	CATSDSGTVHGYTF	TGTGCCACCAGTGATTCCGGGACAGTCCATGGCTACACCTTC
TRBJ1-2	TRBD1	-	TRBV14	CASSQNIAGTGGSYTF	TGTGCCAGCAGCCAAAATATAGCCGGGACAGGGGGCAGCTACACCTTC
TRBJ2-7	-	medium-sized	TRBV2	CASSFNAGPSYEQYF	TGTGCCAGCAGTTTTAACGCAGGGCCATCCTACGAGCAGTACTTC
TRBJ2-2	TRBD1	-	TRBV11-2	CASSLDGGQGTTGELFF	TGTGCCAGCAGCTTAGATGGCGGACAGGGGACCACCGGGGAGCTGTTTTTT
TRBJ1-2	-	many	TRBV24-1	CATSVPAAFTSGYTF	TGTGCCACCAGTGTCCCCGCGGCATTTACTAGCGGCTACACCTTC
TRBJ2-6	-	many	TRBV2	CASTTLGVPGANVLTF	TGTGCCAGCACCACGCTCGGGGTGCCTGGGGCCAACGTCCTGACTTTC
TRBJ1-1	-	many	TRBV19	CASSLRTVRMNTEAFF	TGTGCCAGTAGTCTCAGGACAGTTCGAATGAACACTGAAGCTTTCTTT
TRBJ2-5	TRBD1	many	TRBV7-9	CASSPGQGRETQYF	TGTGCCAGCAGCCCTGGACAGGGAAGGGAGACCCAGTACTTC
TRBJ1-3	-	many	TRBV11-1	CASSLAQGRSSGNTIYF	TGTGCCAGCAGCTTAGCGCAGGGTAGAAGCTCTGGAAACACCATATATTTT
TRBJ2-1	-	-	TRBV7-9	CASSFSVYNEQFF	TGTGCCAGCAGCTTCTCAGTATACAATGAGCAGTTCTTC
TRBJ2-6	-	once	TRBV4-2	CAISQTFLSGANVLTF	TGTGCCATCAGCCAGACATTTCTCTCTGGGGCCAACGTCCTGACTTTC
TRBJ2-7	-	-	TRBV9	CASILAAGAPYEQYF	TGTGCCAGCATCTTAGCGGCGGGGGCACCTTACGAGCAGTACTTC
TRBJ2-3	-	many	TRBV20-1	CSARSPPDTQYF	TGCAGTGCTAGATCTCCCCCAGATACGCAGTATTTT
TRBJ1-3	TRBD1	many	TRBV30	CAWSVDRGFGNTIYF	TGTGCCTGGAGTGTAGACAGGGGATTTGGAAACACCATATATTTT
TRBJ1-5	-	few	TRBV19	CASSINRRNQPQHF	TGTGCCAGTAGTATAAATCGGAGAAATCAGCCCCAGCATTTT
TRBJ2-6	-	-	TRBV6-4	CASSEGSGANVLTF	TGTGCCAGCAGTGAAGGGTCTGGGGCCAACGTCCTGACTTTC
TRBJ2-7	-	-	TRBV3-1	CASSPTGDYEQYF	TGTGCCAGCAGCCCCACAGGAGACTACGAGCAGTACTTC